This passage covers 6 T cell receptor beta chains from one sample sequenced in a study of blood T cell repertoires in COVID-19. Some clones are missing from TCRdb's copy, which holds only in-frame ones; the method was immunoSEQ multiplex PCR. The sample carries 330,000 or so clones, approximately 92% recorded once. Sample: PBMCs or T cells enriched from blood (not recorded which). These receptors were taken from a young woman who had recovered from COVID-19.

The chain couples TRBV7-2 to TRBJ2-3; 7 positions match TRBD1. The CDR3 has 13 amino acids. CDR1 is SGHTA and CDR2 is FQGNSA in the germline V gene. The V gene end was trimmed by 7 bases and the J gene end by 6 bases; junction bases not matched to a gene: 7. DNA for the CDR3: TGTGCCAGCAAAACAGGGGTTGGGGATACGCAGTATTTT. It is translated as CASKTGVGDTQYF.

The chain has TRBV6-5 and TRBJ2-5, with a weak D call TRBD2 (7 bases). Trimming removed 7 bases at V and 4 bases at J, with 13 bases between. The CDR3 consists of 13 residues. Germline CDR1 reads MNHEY; CDR2 reads SVGAGI. This CDR3 is CASTAAGAETQYF. CDR3 in DNA: TGTGCCAGCACCGCCGCGGGGGCAGAGACCCAGTACTTC.

The chain is built from TRBV7-3 and TRBJ2-3; 8 nucleotides align to TRBD2. Germline CDR1 reads SGHTA; CDR2 reads FQGTGA. The CDR3 runs to 15 residues. The V segment lost 3 bases and the J segment 2 bases; nucleotides outside the gene matches: 4. CDR3 residues: CASSFSGGSTDTQYF. CDR3 nucleotide sequence: TGTGCCAGCAGCTTCAGCGGGGGTTCCACAGATACGCAGTATTTT.

The V call is TRBV7-9, the J call TRBJ1-2; 11 bases are shared with TRBD1. Germline values: CDR1 SEHNR, CDR2 FQNEAQ (reference sequence). V dropped 2 bases and J dropped 6; count of bases not matched to a gene: 14. The CDR3 spans 18 residues. In nucleotides, the CDR3 is TGTGCCAGCAGCTTAAGTGCTCGTCTGGGACAGGGGGAGAATGGCTACACCTTC. Translating it yields CASSLSARLGQGENGYTF.

Concerning this clone itself: No DNA is shown, since the ends of the CDR3 on it are uncertain; the CDR3 is the one TCRdb lists. The J gene is TRBJ2-7, the V gene TRBV10-3; the D call of TRBD1 is as the table states it, not checked on the DNA. The length of the CDR3 is 12 amino acids, counting both ends. Germline V lookup: CDR1 ENHRY, CDR2 SYGVKD. The CDR3 sequence: CAISESVGQGSF.

This clone was seen a single time. This chain joins TRBV18 and TRBJ1-2; D is perhaps TRBD1 (5 bases). The length of the CDR3 is 13 residues. Germline CDR1 is KGHSH and CDR2 is LQKENI. Trimming cost V 3 bases and J 8 bases, with 13 bases left between them. The CDR3 coding sequence is TGTGCCAGCTCACCCGGGGGGTCCGGCGGCTACACCTTC. Translated, it gives CASSPGGSGGYTF. The variable domain in full, completed from reference TRBV18 and TRBJ1-2, reads NAGVMQNPRHLVRRRGQEARLRCSPMKGHSHVYWYRQLPEEGLKFMVYLQKENIIDESGMPKERFSAEFPKEGPSILRIQQVVRGDSAAYFCASSPGGSGGYTFGSGTRLTVV.